This note documents a single T cell receptor (beta chain) sequence. Its antigen remains unidentified. Per-nucleotide qualities are absent, and no much larger clonotype sits a single base away. The data were obtained in a study of radiotherapy plus CTLA-4 blockade in lung cancer listed by TCRdb under 2018. Regarding the study in general: Among enrolled patients, around 18% had an objective response and roughly 30% reached disease control. Overall results and qualifications from the work: Early dynamic changes in blood T cell clones, together with increased serum interferon-beta after radiation, were reported as the strongest predictors of response. TCR clones derived from tumors expanded in peripheral blood after treatment with radiotherapy and ipilimumab.

The CDR3 contains 13 residues, cysteine and phenylalanine counted. The read is trimmed to its CDR3 DNA, 39 bases read in frame from base 1. The CDR1 and CDR2 encoded by the germline V gene are ENHRY and SYGVKD. The V end loses 4 bases and the J end loses 7 bases, and a stretch of 11 bases separates them. Library preparation used the immunoSEQ multiplex PCR assay. This is the immuneACCESS table as TCRdb keeps it, with only in-frame sequences that have V and J called. A part of the clones is gone; compared with another copy, unresolved V genes explain less than half, and the rest is unexplained. A total of 30,000 to 35,000 clones appear in this sample, roughly three quarters of them only once. The top ten constitute under 4.5% of the sample. In this study, focal radiation therapy paired with CTLA-4 blockade (ipilimumab) was tested in patients who had chemo-refractory metastatic non-small-cell lung cancer.

This specimen consisted of peripheral blood, obtained from a patient treated with radiotherapy plus ipilimumab. The chain joins TRBV10-3 to TRBJ1-5; a tentative D match to TRBD1 spans 5 bases. This sequence originates from a human donor with non-small cell lung cancer who had stable disease on radiotherapy plus ipilimumab. This receptor carries the CDR3 CAISAGTGQPQHF. The nucleotides read TGTGCCATCAGTGCCGGGACTGGCCAGCCCCAGCATTTT.